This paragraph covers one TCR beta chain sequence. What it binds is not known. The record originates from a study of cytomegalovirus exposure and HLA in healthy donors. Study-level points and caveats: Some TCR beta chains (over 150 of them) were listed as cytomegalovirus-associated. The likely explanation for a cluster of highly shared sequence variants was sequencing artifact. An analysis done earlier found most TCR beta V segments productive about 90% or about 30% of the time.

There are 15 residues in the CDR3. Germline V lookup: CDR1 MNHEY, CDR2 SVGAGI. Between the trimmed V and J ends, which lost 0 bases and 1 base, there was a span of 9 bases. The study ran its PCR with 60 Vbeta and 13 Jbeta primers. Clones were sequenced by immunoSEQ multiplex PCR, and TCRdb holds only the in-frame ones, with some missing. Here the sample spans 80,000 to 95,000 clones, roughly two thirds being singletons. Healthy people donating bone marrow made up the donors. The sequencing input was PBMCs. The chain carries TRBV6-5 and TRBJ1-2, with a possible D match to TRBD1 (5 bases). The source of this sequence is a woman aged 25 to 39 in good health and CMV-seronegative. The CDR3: CASSYSGLLNYGYTF. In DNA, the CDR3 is TGTGCCAGCAGTTACTCGGGACTCCTTAACTATGGCTACACCTTC.